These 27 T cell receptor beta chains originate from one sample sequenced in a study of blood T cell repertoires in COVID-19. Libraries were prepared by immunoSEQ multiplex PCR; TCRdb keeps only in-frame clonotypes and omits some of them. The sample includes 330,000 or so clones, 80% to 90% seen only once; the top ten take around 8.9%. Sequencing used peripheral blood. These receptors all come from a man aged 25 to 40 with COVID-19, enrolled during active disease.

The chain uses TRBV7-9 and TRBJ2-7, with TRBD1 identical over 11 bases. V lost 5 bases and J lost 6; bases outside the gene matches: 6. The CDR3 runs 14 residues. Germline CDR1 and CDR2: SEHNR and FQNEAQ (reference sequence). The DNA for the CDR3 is TGTGCCAGCAGCATGGACAGGGGGCCAGGCGAGCAGTACTTC. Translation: CASSMDRGPGEQYF.

The CDR3 here is CASSELSGKDNEQFF. The DNA of the CDR3 is TGTGCCAGCAGTGAACTGTCAGGGAAGGACAATGAGCAGTTCTTC. This sequence joins TRBV2 and TRBJ2-1, with D perhaps TRBD1 (5 bases). The ends were cut back, 2 bases at V and 5 bases at J, with 13 bases in the middle. This CDR3 has 15 amino acids. Germline assignment: CDR1 SNHLY and CDR2 FYNNEI.

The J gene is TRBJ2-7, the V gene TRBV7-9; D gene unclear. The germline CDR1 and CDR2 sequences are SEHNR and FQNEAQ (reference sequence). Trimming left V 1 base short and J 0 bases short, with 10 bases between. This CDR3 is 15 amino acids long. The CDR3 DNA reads TGTGCCAGCAGCTTAGGTAGAAGTTTCTCCTACGAGCAGTACTTC. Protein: CASSLGRSFSYEQYF.

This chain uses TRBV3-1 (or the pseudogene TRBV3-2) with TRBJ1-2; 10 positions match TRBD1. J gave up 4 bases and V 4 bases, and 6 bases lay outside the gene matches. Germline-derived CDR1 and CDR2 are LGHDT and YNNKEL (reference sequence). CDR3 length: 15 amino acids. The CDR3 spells CASSPLGTGVYGYTF. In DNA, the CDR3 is TGTGCCAGCAGCCCCCTCGGGACAGGGGTCTATGGCTACACCTTC.

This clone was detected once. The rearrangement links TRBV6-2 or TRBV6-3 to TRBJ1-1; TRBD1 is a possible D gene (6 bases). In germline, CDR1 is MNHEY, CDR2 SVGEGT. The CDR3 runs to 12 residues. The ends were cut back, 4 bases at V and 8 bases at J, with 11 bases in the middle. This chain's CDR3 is CASSLFDREAFF. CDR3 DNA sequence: TGTGCCAGCAGTTTATTCGACAGGGAAGCTTTCTTT.

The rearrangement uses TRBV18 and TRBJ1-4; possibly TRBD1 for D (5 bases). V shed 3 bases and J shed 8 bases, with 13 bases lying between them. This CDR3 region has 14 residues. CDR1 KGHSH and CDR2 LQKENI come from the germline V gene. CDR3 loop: CASSPRDGGEKLFF. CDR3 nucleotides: TGTGCCAGCTCACCCCGGGACGGGGGAGAAAAACTGTTTTTT.

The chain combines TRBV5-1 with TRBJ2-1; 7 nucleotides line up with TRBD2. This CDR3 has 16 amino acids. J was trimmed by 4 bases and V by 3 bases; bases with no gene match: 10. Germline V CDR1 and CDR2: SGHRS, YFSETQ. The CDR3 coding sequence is TGCGCCAGCAGCTCCGGGACTACCTTATTTTACAATGAGCAGTTCTTC. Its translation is CASSSGTTLFYNEQFF.

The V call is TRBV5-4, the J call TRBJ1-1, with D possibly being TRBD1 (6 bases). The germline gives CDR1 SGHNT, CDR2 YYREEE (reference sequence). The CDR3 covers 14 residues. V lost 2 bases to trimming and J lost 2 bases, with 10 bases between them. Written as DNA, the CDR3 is TGTGCCAGCAGCTTTCAGGGGCGCAACACTGAAGCTTTCTTT. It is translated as CASSFQGRNTEAFF.

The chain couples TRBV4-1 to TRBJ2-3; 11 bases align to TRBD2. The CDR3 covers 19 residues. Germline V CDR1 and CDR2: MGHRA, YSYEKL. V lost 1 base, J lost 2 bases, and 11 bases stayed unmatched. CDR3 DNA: TGCGCCAGCAGCCAAGTTCCTGCGGGACTAGCGGCTTTCACAGATACGCAGTATTTT. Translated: CASSQVPAGLAAFTDTQYF.

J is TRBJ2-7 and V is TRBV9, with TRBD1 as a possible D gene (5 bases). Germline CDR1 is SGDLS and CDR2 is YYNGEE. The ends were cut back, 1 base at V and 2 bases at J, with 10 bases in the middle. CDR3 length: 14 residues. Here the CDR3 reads CASSVKGMPYEQYF. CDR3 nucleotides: TGTGCCAGCAGCGTAAAGGGGATGCCCTACGAGCAGTACTTC.

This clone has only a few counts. CDR3 DNA: TGTGCCAGTAGTATATCAGGGAACTATGGCTACACCTTC. Encoded protein: CASSISGNYGYTF. This chain connects TRBV19 to TRBJ1-2; weak D call: TRBD1 (5 bases). Trimming took 2 bases from V and 2 from J, leaving 6 bases between them. Germline assignment: CDR1 LNHDA and CDR2 SQIVND (reference sequence). The CDR3 is 13 residues long. The whole variable domain, remainder taken from reference TRBV19 and TRBJ1-2, is DGGITQSPKYLFRKEGQNVTLSCEQNLNHDAMYWYRQDPGQGLRLIYYSQIVNDFQKGDIAEGYSVSREKKESFPLTVTSAQKNPTAFYLCASSISGNYGYTFGSGTRLTVV.

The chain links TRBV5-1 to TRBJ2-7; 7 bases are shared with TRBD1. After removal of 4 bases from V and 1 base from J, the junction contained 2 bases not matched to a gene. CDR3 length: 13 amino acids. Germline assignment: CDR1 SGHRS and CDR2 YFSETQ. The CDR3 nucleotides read TGCGCCAGCAGCCCGACAGGGTCCTACGAGCAGTACTTC. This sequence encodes CASSPTGSYEQYF.

The CDR3 loop reads CASSIPGTGFGQPQHF. CDR3 nucleotides: TGTGCCAGCAGTATTCCCGGGACAGGGTTCGGTCAGCCCCAGCATTTT. This chain connects TRBV6-2 or TRBV6-3 to TRBJ1-5, with 9 bases aligning to TRBD1. CDR3 length equals 16 residues. Germline CDR1 is MNHEY and CDR2 is SVGEGT. The trim removed 5 bases at V and 6 bases at J, leaving 11 bases unmatched.

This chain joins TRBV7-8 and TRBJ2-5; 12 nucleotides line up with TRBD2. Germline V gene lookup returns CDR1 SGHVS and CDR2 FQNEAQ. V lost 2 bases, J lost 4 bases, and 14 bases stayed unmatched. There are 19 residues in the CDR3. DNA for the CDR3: TGTGCCAGCAGCTTAACTTGGGCTAGCGGGAGGGCCCTAAGAGAGACCCAGTACTTC. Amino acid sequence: CASSLTWASGRALRETQYF.

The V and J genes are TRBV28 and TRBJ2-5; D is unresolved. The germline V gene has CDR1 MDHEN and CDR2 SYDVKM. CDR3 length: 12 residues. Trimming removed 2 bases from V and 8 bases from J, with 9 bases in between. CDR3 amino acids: CASSLDLQTQYF. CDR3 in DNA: TGTGCCAGCAGTTTAGACTTACAAACCCAGTACTTC.

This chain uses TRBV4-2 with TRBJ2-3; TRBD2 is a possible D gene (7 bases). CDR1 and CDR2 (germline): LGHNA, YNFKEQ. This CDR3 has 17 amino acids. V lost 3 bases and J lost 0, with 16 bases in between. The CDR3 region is CASSHYGGGASTDTQYF. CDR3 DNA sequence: TGTGCCAGCAGCCACTACGGCGGGGGCGCTAGCACAGATACGCAGTATTTT.

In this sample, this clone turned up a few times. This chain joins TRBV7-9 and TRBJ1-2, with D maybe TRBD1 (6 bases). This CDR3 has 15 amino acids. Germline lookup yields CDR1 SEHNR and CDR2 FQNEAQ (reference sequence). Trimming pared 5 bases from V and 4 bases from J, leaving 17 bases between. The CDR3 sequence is CASSPPGGGTYGYTF. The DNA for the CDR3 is TGTGCCAGCAGCCCTCCGGGGGGGGGCACCTATGGCTACACCTTC.

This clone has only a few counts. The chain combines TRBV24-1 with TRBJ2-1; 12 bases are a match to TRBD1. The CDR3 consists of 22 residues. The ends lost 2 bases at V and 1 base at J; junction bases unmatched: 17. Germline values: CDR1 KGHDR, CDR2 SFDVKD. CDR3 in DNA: TGTGCCACCAGTGATTCCGGGACAGGGGGCGCGGAGAGATCGACATCCTACAATGAGCAGTTCTTC. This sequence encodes CATSDSGTGGAERSTSYNEQFF.

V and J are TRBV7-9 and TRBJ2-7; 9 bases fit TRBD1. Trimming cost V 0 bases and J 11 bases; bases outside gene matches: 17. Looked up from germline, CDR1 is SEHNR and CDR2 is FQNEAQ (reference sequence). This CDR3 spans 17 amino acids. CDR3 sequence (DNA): TGTGCCAGCAGCTTAGCAAAACCGGGACAGGGTCGAGTAAGTAAGTACTTC. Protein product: CASSLAKPGQGRVSKYF. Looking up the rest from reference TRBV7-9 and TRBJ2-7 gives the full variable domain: DTGVSQNPRHKITKRGQNVTFRCDPISEHNRLYWYRQTLGQGPEFLTYFQNEAQLEKSRLLSDRFSAERPKGSFSTLEIQRTEQGDSAMYLCASSLAKPGQGRVSKYFGPGTRLTVT.

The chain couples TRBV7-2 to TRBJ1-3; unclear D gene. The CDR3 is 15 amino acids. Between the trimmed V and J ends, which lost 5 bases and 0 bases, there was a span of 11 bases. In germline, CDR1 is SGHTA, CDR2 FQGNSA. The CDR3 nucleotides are TGTGCCAGCAGCCGTATAGACTACTCTGGAAACACCATATATTTT. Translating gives CASSRIDYSGNTIYF.

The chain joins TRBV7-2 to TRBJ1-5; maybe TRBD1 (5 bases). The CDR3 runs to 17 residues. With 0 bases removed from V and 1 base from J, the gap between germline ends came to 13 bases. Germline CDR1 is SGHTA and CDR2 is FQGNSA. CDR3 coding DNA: TGTGCCAGCAGCTTAGCGAGTGGAGGGGCCAGCAATCAGCCCCAGCATTTT. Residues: CASSLASGGASNQPQHF. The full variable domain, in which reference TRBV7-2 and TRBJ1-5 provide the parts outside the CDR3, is GAGVSQSPSNKVTEKGKDVELRCDPISGHTALYWYRQSLGQGLEFLIYFQGNSAPDKSGLPSDRFSAERTGGSVSTLTIQRTQQEDSAVYLCASSLASGGASNQPQHFGDGTRLSIL.

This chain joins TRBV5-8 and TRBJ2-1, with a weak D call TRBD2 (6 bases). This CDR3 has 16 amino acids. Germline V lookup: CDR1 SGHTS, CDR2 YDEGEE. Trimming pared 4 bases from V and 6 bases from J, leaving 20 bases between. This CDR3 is CASSVGVERRVNEQFF. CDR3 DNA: TGTGCCAGCAGCGTGGGGGTTGAGAGGAGGGTCAATGAGCAGTTCTTC.

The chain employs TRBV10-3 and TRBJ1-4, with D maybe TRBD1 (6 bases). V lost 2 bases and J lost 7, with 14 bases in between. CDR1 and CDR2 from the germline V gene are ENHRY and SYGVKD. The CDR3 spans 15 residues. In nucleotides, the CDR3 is TGTGCCATCAGTGAGGAGGCAGGGGAAGGTGAAAAACTGTTTTTT. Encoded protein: CAISEEAGEGEKLFF.

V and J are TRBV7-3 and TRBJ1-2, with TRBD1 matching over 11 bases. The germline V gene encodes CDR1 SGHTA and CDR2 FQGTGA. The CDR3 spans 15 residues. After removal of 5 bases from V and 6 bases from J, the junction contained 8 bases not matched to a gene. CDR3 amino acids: CASSDRTGGADGYTF. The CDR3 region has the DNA TGTGCCAGCAGCGATCGGACAGGGGGCGCCGATGGCTACACCTTC.

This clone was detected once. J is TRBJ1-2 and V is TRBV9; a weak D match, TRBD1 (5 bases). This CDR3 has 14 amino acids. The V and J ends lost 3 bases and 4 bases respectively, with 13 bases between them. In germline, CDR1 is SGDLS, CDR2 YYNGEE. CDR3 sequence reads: CASSAFDRVYGYTF. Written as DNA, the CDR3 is TGTGCCAGCAGCGCCTTTGACAGAGTCTATGGCTACACCTTC.

The CDR3 reads CASGSAEAFF. Written as DNA, the CDR3 is TGTGCCAGCGGGAGCGCTGAAGCTTTCTTT. The chain employs TRBV2 and TRBJ1-1, with D unresolved. This CDR3 is 10 amino acids long. Germline V gives CDR1 SNHLY, CDR2 FYNNEI. The V end was cut by 8 bases, the J end by 6 bases, with 7 bases between.

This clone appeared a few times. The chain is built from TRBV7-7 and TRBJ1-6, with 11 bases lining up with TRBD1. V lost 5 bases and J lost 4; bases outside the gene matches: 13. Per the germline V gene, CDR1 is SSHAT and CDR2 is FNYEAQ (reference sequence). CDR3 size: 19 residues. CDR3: CASSRIGQGATEYNSPLHF. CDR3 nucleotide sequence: TGTGCCAGCAGCAGGATAGGACAGGGGGCTACCGAGTATAATTCACCCCTCCACTTT.